This note documents a single TCR beta chain sequence. The antigen is unknown. This specimen belongs to a study of shared clonotypes between healthy human individuals. Study results and limitations: Naive subsets usually exceeded memory subsets in estimated richness.

Method: immunoSEQ multiplex PCR; TCRdb's copy keeps in-frame clones and lacks some. The sample consists of approximately 1.9 million clones, about 93% of them appearing once. CDR3 size: 15 residues. V was clipped by 2 bases and J by 4 bases; unmatched bases: 3. Germline V gives CDR1 SNHLY, CDR2 FYNNEI. In the naive CD8 group, cells lacked CD45RO and were positively selected for CCR7, so terminally differentiated effector memory CD45RA+ cells were left out. V gene TRBV2 combines with J gene TRBJ2-7, with 12 bases identical to TRBD2. This clonotype was obtained from a man between 18 and 35 years old in good health. Some clones in this sample may be carry-over from other donors' samples. Sequencing used naive CD8+ T cells from PBMCs. The CDR3 sequence is CASSELAGGRYEQYF. As DNA, the CDR3 is TGTGCCAGCAGTGAACTAGCGGGAGGGCGTTACGAGCAGTACTTC.